These T cell receptor beta chains were read from a single sample in a study of OX40 agonist ivuxolimab in advanced cancers. Sequencing was performed with immunoSEQ multiplex PCR; in TCRdb, only in-frame clones are kept and a portion is missing. The sample carries about 69,000 clones, roughly 90% recorded once. The sample here was CD4+ or CD8+ T cells sorted from blood, taken in a trial of the OX40 agonist ivuxolimab. The source of these receptors is an adult with an advanced solid tumor such as melanoma, head and neck, liver or kidney cancer. CDR3s leave out the opening cysteine and the closing phenylalanine or tryptophan. Fields, in order: J gene, V gene, CDR3 protein.

j_call: TRBJ2-1; v_call: TRBV7-2; cdr3_aa: ASSEQGRAVGEQF
j_call: TRBJ2-1; v_call: TRBV5-1; cdr3_aa: ASRLAGGYNEQF
j_call: TRBJ2-7; v_call: TRBV5-4; cdr3_aa: ASSQGEKQY
j_call: TRBJ1-2; v_call: TRBV2; cdr3_aa: ASSEREVRYGYT
j_call: TRBJ2-5; v_call: TRBV2; cdr3_aa: ASSDPGRETQY
j_call: TRBJ2-3; v_call: TRBV7-9; cdr3_aa: ASSFSSLSTQY
j_call: TRBJ2-7; v_call: TRBV18; cdr3_aa: ASSPTGSAYEQY
j_call: TRBJ2-2; v_call: TRBV18; cdr3_aa: ASQPGQNTGELF
j_call: TRBJ2-7; v_call: TRBV5-1; cdr3_aa: ASRPGTSDYEQY
j_call: TRBJ2-7; v_call: TRBV5-4; cdr3_aa: ASSEKGTALYEQY
j_call: TRBJ2-2; v_call: TRBV5-1; cdr3_aa: ASSSERVPGELF
j_call: TRBJ2-3; v_call: TRBV27; cdr3_aa: ASSSRRTSRLTNTQY
j_call: TRBJ1-4; v_call: TRBV5-1; cdr3_aa: ASSLGTGPNEKLF
j_call: TRBJ1-2; v_call: TRBV7-3; cdr3_aa: ASSLMGKANYGYT
j_call: TRBJ2-5; v_call: TRBV2; cdr3_aa: ASRHGTGAETQY
j_call: TRBJ2-7; v_call: TRBV7-2; cdr3_aa: ASSLGAPAGASYEQY
j_call: TRBJ2-1; v_call: TRBV29-1; cdr3_aa: SVDRGAGVEQF
j_call: TRBJ2-5; v_call: TRBV5-1; cdr3_aa: ASSHQGLGETQY
j_call: TRBJ2-2; v_call: TRBV5-1; cdr3_aa: ASSFLTLNTGELF
j_call: TRBJ1-2; v_call: TRBV5-1; cdr3_aa: ASSLVPGDNGYT
j_call: TRBJ2-1; v_call: TRBV28; cdr3_aa: ASSPSEAGYNEQF
j_call: TRBJ1-5; v_call: TRBV10-1; cdr3_aa: ASSENSNQPQH
j_call: TRBJ1-1; v_call: TRBV5-1; cdr3_aa: ASSPTSSTEAF
j_call: TRBJ2-3; v_call: TRBV7-2; cdr3_aa: ASSLAGGSTDTQY
j_call: TRBJ2-5; v_call: TRBV15; cdr3_aa: ATATGGRAQY
j_call: TRBJ2-2; v_call: TRBV6-4; cdr3_aa: ASSDRGMGTGELF
j_call: TRBJ2-1; v_call: TRBV25-1; cdr3_aa: ASSEYMSKRGEQF
j_call: TRBJ2-1; v_call: TRBV11-3; cdr3_aa: ASSLDRDEQF
j_call: TRBJ2-3; v_call: TRBV2; cdr3_aa: ASSEEAGPSYTQY
j_call: TRBJ2-7; v_call: TRBV11-3; cdr3_aa: ASSYSRRSGRKRNEQY